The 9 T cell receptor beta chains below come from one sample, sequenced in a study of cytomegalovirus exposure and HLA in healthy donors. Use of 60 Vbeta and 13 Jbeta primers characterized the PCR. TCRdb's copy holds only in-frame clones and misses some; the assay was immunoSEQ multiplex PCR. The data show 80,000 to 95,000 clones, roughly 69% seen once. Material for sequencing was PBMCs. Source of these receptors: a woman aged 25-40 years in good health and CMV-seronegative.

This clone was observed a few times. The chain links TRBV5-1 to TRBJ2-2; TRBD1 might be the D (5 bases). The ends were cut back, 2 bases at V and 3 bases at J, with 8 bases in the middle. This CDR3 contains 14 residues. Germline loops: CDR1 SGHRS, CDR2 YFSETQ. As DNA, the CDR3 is TGCGCCAGCAGCTTCCCCAGGGACACCGGGGAGCTGTTTTTT. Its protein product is CASSFPRDTGELFF.

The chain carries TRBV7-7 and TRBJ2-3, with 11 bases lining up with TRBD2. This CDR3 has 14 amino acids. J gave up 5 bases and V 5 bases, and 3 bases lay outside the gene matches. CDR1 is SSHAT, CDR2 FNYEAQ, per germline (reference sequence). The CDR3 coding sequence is TGTGCCAGCAGCCCAGGACTAGCGGGAGATACGCAGTATTTT. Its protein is CASSPGLAGDTQYF.

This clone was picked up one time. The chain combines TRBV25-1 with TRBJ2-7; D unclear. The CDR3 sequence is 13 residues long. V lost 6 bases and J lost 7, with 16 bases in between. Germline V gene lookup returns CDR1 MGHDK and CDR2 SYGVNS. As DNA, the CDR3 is TGTGCCAGCAGGCACCGGGTCAGCTGGGAGCAGTACTTC. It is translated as CASRHRVSWEQYF.

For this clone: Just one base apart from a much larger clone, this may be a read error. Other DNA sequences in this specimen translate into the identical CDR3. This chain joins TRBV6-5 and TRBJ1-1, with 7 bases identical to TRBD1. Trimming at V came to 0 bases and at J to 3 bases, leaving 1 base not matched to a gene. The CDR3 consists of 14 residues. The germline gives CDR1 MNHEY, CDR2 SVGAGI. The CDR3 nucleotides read TGTGCCAGCAGTTACTCTCAGGGGGACACTGAAGCTTTCTTT. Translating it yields CASSYSQGDTEAFF.

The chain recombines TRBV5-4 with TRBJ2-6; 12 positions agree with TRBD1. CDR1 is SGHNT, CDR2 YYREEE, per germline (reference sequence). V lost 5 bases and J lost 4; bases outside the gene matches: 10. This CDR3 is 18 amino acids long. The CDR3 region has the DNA TGTGCCAGCAGAGCCGGGACAGGGGGCATGAGAGGGGCCAACGTCCTGACTTTC. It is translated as CASRAGTGGMRGANVLTF.

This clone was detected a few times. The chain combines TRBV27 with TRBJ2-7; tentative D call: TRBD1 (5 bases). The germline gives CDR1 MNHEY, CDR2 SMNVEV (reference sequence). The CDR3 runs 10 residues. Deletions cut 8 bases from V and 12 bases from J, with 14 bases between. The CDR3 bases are TGTGCCAGCTTTTTTAGGGGCTTGTACTTC. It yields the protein CASFFRGLYF.

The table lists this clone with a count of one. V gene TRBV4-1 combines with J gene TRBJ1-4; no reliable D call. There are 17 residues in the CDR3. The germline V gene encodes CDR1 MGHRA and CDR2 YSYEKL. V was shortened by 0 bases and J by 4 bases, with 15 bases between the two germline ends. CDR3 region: CASSQDPSRNGNEKLFF. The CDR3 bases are TGCGCCAGCAGCCAAGATCCTTCTAGAAACGGTAATGAAAAACTGTTTTTT.

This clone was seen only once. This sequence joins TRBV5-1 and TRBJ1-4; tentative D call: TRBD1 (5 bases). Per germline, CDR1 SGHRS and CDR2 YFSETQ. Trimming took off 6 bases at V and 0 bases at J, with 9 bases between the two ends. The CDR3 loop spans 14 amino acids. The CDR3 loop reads CASNGGATNEKLFF. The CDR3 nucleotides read TGCGCCAGCAATGGGGGGGCAACTAATGAAAAACTGTTTTTT.

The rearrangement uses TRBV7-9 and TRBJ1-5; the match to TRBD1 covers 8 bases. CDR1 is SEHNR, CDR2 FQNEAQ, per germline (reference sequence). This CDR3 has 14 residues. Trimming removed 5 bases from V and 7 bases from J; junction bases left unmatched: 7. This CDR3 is CASSVDRGEQPQHF. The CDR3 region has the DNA TGTGCCAGCAGCGTAGACAGGGGTGAGCAGCCCCAGCATTTT.